This T cell receptor beta chain was observed in a study of cytomegalovirus exposure and HLA in healthy donors. It was with 60 Vbeta and 13 Jbeta primers that the PCR ran. Clones were read by immunoSEQ multiplex PCR, and TCRdb kept only the in-frame ones, dropping some. Here the sample spans about 120,000 clones, 60% to 85% being singletons. As for this clone: Its target is unknown.

The study, taken as a whole, reports: Follow-up analysis later connected one missense variant in DCLRE1C with trimming of TCR beta V- and J-genes. According to an earlier analysis, most TCR beta V segments yielded productive rearrangements about 90% or about 30% of the time.

J was trimmed by 2 bases and V by 10 bases; bases with no gene match: 12. The CDR3 has 15 amino acids. CDR1 and CDR2 (germline): MNHEY, SVGAGI. This TCR was recovered from a female donor in good health and CMV-seronegative. Sequenced input: PBMCs. V and J are TRBV6-5 and TRBJ2-7; 9 bases align to TRBD2. The DNA for the CDR3 is TGTGCCACCACACTGACAGCGGGGGGCACCTACGAGCAGTACTTC. Translating gives CATTLTAGGTYEQYF.